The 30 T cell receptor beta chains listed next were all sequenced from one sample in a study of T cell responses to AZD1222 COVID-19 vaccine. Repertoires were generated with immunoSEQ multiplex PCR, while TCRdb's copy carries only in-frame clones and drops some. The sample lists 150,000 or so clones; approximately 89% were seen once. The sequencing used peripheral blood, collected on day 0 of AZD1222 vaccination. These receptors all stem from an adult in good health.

The CDR3 DNA is TGTGCCAGCAGCGCGTATGGCGGTGGCTACACCTTC. Encoded protein: CASSAYGGGYTF. V gene TRBV9 combines with J gene TRBJ1-2, with no clear D. Trimming took 3 bases from V and 7 from J, leaving 10 bases between them. The CDR3 has 12 residues. Per the germline V gene, CDR1 is SGDLS and CDR2 is YYNGEE.

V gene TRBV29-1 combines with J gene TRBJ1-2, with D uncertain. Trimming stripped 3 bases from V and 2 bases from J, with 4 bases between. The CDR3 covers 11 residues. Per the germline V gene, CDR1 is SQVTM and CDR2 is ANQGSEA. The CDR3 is CSVDMNYGYTF. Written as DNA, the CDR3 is TGCAGCGTTGACATGAACTATGGCTACACCTTC.

In nucleotides, the CDR3 is TGTGCCAGCAGCCAAGTAACTAGCGGGAGGGGCAATGAGCAGTTCTTC. Protein sequence: CASSQVTSGRGNEQFF. V usage is TRBV3-1 (or the pseudogene TRBV3-2) and J usage is TRBJ2-1, with 13 bases identical to TRBD2. Germline trimming cut 1 base from V and 6 bases from J; bases unmatched to any gene: 3. Germline CDR1 and CDR2: LGHDT and YNNKEL (reference sequence). The CDR3 is 16 amino acids.

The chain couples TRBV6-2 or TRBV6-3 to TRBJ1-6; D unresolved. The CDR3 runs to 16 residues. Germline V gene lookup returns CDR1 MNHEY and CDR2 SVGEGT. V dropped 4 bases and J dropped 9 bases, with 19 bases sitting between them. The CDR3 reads CASSSLGEDLPSPLHF. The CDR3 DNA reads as TGTGCCAGCAGTTCTCTTGGGGAGGACCTTCCTTCACCCCTCCACTTT.

CDR3 sequence reads: CAIRAGDRGDTQYF. Here the CDR3 DNA reads TGTGCCATCCGAGCGGGAGACAGAGGAGATACGCAGTATTTT. The rearrangement joins TRBV10-3 to TRBJ2-3; 8 bases line up with TRBD2. The CDR3 loop spans 14 amino acids. Germline loops: CDR1 ENHRY, CDR2 SYGVKD. The V and J ends lost 8 bases and 5 bases, in that order; junction bases with no gene match: 9.

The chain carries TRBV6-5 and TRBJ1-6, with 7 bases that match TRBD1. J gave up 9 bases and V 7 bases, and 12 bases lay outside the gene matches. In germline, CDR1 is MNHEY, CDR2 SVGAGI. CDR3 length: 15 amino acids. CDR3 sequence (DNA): TGTGCCAGCACCCCAGGGGGAGGGGGCGGTTCACCCCTCCACTTT. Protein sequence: CASTPGGGGGSPLHF.

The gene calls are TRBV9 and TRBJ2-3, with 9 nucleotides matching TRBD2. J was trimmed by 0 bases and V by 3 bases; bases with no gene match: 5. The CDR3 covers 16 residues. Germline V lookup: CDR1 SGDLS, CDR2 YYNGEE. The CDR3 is CASSAASGASTDTQYF. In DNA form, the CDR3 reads TGTGCCAGCAGCGCGGCTAGCGGGGCCAGCACAGATACGCAGTATTTT.

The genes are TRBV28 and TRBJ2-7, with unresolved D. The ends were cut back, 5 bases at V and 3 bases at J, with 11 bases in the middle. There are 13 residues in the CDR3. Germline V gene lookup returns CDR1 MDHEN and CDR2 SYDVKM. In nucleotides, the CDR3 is TGTGCCAGCAGTCCCCCGGTGGACTACGAGCAGTACTTC. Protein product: CASSPPVDYEQYF.

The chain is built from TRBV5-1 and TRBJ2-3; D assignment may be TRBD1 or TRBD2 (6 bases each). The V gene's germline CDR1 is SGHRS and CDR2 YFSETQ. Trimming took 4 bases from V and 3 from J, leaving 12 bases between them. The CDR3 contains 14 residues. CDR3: CASSTGRSTDTQYF. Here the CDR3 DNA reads TGCGCCAGCAGCACAGGGAGGTCGACAGATACGCAGTATTTT.

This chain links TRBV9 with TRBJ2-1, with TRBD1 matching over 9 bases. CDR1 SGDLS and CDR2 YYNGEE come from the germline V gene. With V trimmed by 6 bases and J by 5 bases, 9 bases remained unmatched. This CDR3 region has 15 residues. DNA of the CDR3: TGTGCCAGCACGGGGCCGACAGGGGGGGACAATGAGCAGTTCTTC. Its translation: CASTGPTGGDNEQFF.

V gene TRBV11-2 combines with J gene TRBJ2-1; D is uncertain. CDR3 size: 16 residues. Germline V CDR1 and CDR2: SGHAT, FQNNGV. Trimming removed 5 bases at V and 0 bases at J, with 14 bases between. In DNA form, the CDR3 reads TGTGCCAGCAGCCCGACCCCGAGAGGCTCCTACAATGAGCAGTTCTTC. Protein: CASSPTPRGSYNEQFF.

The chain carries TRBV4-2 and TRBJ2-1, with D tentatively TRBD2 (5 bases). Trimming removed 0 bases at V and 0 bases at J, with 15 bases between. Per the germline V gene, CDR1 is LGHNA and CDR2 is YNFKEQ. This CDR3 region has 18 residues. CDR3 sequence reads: CASSQETQRLSSYNEQFF. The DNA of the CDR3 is TGTGCCAGCAGCCAAGAGACCCAGCGGTTAAGCTCCTACAATGAGCAGTTCTTC.

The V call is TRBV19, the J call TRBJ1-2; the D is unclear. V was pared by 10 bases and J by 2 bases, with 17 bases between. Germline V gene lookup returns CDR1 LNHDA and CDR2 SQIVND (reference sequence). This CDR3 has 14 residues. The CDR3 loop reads CATKNIGLNYGYTF. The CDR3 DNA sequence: TGTGCCACCAAAAACATCGGTCTCAACTATGGCTACACCTTC.

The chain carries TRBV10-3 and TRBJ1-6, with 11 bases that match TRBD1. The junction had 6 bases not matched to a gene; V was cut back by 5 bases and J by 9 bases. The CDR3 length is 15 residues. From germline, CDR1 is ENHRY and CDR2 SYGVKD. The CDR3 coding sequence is TGTGCCATCAGTAGGGACAGGGGGAACGTTTCACCCCTCCACTTT. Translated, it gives CAISRDRGNVSPLHF.

CDR3 coding DNA: TGCGCCAGCAGCTTTAGGACTAGCGGAACAGATACGCAGTATTTT. This translates into CASSFRTSGTDTQYF. The chain combines TRBV5-1 with TRBJ2-3; 10 nucleotides align to TRBD2. Germline CDR1 reads SGHRS; CDR2 reads YFSETQ. Germline trimming cut 2 bases from V and 3 bases from J; bases unmatched to any gene: 3. The CDR3 spans 15 residues. The full variable domain, in which reference TRBV5-1 and TRBJ2-3 provide the parts outside the CDR3, is KAGVTQTPRYLIKTRGQQVTLSCSPISGHRSVSWYQQTPGQGLQFLFEYFSETQRNKGNFPGRFSGRQFSNSRSEMNVSTLELGDSALYLCASSFRTSGTDTQYFGPGTRLTVL.

In DNA, the CDR3 is TGTGCCTGGAGTGAAGAGCTACTAGCGGGCGACACGCAGTATTTT. It yields the protein CAWSEELLAGDTQYF. V and J are TRBV30 and TRBJ2-3, with 9 bases aligning to TRBD2. V was clipped by 1 base and J by 9 bases; unmatched bases: 11. Per germline, CDR1 GTSNPN and CDR2 SVGIG (reference sequence). This CDR3 region has 15 residues.

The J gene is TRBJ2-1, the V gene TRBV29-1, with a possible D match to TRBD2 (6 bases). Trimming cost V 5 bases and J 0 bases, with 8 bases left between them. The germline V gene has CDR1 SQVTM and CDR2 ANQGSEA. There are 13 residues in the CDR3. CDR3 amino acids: CSVLGGSYNEQFF. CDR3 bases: TGCAGCGTTTTGGGGGGCTCCTACAATGAGCAGTTCTTC.

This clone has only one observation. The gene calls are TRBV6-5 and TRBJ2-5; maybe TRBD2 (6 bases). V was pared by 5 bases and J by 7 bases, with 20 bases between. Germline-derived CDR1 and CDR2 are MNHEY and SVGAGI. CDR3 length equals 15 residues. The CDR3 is CASSTRGAGMATQYF. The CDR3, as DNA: TGTGCCAGCAGTACCCGCGGGGCAGGGATGGCGACCCAGTACTTC.

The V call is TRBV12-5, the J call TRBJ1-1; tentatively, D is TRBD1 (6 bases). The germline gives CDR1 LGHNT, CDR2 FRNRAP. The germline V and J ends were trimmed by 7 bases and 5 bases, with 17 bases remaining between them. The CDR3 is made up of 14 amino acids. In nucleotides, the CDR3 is TGTGCTAGTGCCTTCTCGGGGGGCAGGACTGAAGCTTTCTTT. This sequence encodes CASAFSGGRTEAFF. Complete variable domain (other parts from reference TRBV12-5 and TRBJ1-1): DARVTQTPRHKVTEMGQEVTMRCQPILGHNTVFWYRQTMMQGLELLAYFRNRAPLDDSGMPKDRFSAEMPDATLATLKIQPSEPRDSAVYFCASAFSGGRTEAFFGQGTRLTVV.

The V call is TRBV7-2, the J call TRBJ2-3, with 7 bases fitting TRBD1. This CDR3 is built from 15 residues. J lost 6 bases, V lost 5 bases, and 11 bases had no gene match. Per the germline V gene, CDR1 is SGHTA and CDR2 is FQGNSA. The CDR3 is CASSPDRRTGDTQYF. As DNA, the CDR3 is TGTGCCAGCAGCCCGGACAGGCGGACCGGGGATACGCAGTATTTT.

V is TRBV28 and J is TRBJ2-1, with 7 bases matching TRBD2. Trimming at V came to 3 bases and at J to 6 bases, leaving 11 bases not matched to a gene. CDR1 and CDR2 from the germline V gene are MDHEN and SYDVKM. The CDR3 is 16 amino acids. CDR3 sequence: CASSFWAGVSVNEQFF. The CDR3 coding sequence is TGTGCCAGCAGTTTCTGGGCGGGAGTTTCGGTCAATGAGCAGTTCTTC. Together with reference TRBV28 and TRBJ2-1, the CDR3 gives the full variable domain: DVKVTQSSRYLVKRTGEKVFLECVQDMDHENMFWYRQDPGLGLRLIYFSYDVKMKEKGDIPEGYSVSREKKERFSLILESASTNQTSMYLCASSFWAGVSVNEQFFGPGTRLTVL.

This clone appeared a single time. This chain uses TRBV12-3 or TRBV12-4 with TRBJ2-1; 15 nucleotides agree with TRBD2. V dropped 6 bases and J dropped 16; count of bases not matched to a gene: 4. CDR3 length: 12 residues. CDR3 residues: CASSSGLAGGFF. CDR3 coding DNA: TGTGCCAGCAGCTCGGGACTAGCGGGGGGATTCTTC.

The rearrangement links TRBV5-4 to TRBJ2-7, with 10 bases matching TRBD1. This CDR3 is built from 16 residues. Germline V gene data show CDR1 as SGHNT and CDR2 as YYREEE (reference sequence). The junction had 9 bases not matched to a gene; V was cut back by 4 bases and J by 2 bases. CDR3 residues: CASSPPGQGITYEQYF. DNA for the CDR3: TGTGCCAGCAGCCCCCCGGGACAGGGGATTACCTACGAGCAGTACTTC.

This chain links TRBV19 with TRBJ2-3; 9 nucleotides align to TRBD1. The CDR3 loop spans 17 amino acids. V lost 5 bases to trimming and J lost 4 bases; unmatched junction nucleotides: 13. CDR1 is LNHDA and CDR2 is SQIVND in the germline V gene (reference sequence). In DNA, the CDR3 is TGTGCCAGTAGTGTAAACCCGGGACAGGGAGCCGCAGATACGCAGTATTTT. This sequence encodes CASSVNPGQGAADTQYF. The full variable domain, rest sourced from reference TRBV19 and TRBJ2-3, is DGGITQSPKYLFRKEGQNVTLSCEQNLNHDAMYWYRQDPGQGLRLIYYSQIVNDFQKGDIAEGYSVSREKKESFPLTVTSAQKNPTAFYLCASSVNPGQGAADTQYFGPGTRLTVL.

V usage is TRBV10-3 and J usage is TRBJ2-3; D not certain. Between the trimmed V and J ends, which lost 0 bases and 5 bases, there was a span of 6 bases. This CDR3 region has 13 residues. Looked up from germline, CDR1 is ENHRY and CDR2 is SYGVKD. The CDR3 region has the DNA TGTGCCATCAGTGAGTCGTCGGTAGATACGCAGTATTTT. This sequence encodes CAISESSVDTQYF.

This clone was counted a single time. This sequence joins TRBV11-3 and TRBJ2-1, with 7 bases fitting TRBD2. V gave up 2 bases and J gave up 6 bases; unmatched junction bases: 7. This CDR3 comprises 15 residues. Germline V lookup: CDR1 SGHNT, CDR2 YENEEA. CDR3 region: CASSLTSVPSNEQFF. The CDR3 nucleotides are TGTGCCAGCAGCTTAACTAGCGTCCCTTCCAATGAGCAGTTCTTC.

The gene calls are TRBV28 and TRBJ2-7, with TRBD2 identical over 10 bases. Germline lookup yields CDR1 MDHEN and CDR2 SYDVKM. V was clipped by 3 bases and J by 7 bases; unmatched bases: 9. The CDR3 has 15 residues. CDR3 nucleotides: TGTGCCAGCAGTTTTCCTAGCGGGAGAACGGGGGAGCAGTACTTC. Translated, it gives CASSFPSGRTGEQYF.

CDR3: CASSLGDRGADTQYF. The CDR3 DNA is TGTGCCAGCAGCTTGGGGGACAGGGGAGCGGATACGCAGTATTTT. J is TRBJ2-3 and V is TRBV11-2; 10 bases agree with TRBD1. The V segment lost 3 bases and the J segment 6 bases; nucleotides outside the gene matches: 6. Per germline, CDR1 SGHAT and CDR2 FQNNGV. There are 15 residues in the CDR3.

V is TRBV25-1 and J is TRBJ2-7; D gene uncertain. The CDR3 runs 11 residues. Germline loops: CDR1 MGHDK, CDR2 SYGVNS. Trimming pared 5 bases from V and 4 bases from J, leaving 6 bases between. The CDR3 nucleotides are TGTGCCAGCAGTTCCCGTTACGAGCAGTACTTC. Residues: CASSSRYEQYF.

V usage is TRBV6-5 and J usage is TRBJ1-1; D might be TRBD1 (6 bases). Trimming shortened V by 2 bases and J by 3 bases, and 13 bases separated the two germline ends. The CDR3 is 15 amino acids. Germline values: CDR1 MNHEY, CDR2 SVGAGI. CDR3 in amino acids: CASSYGRAGDTEAFF. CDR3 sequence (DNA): TGTGCCAGCAGTTACGGGCGGGCAGGGGACACTGAAGCTTTCTTT.